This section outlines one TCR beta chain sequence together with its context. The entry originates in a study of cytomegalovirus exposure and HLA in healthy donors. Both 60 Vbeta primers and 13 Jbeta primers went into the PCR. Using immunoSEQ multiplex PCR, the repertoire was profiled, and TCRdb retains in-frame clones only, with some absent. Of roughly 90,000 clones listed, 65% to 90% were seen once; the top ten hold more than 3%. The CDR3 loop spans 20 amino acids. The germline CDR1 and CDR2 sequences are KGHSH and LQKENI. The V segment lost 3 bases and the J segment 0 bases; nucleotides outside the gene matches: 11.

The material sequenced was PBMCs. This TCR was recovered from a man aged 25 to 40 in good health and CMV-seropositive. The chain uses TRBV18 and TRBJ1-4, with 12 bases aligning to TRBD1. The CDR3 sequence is CASSPTPGQGALSTNEKLFF. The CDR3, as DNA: TGTGCCAGCTCACCGACGCCGGGACAGGGGGCTCTTTCAACTAATGAAAAACTGTTTTTT.